Listed below are T cell receptor beta chains from one sample, sequenced in a study of blood T cell repertoires in COVID-19. This table comes from immunoSEQ multiplex PCR, and its TCRdb copy is limited to in-frame clones, with some not included. The repertoire holds about 210,000 clones, with more than 70% as singletons. The sequenced sample was PBMCs or T cells enriched from blood (not recorded which). The receptors were sampled from a woman in her forties with acute COVID-19. CDR3s include the opening cysteine and the closing phenylalanine or tryptophan. D genes are given only for firm matches. The size field is filled for only some rows; it gives once, few, many or a size class.

d_gene: TRBD1; v_gene: TRBV19; j_gene: TRBJ1-4; abundance: NA; CDR3nt: TGTGCCAGTAGTGGGGGGACAGCTACTAATGAAAAACTGTTTTTT; CDR3aa: CASSGGTATNEKLFF
d_gene: NA; v_gene: TRBV6-5; j_gene: TRBJ2-1; abundance: NA; CDR3nt: TGTGCCAGCAGTTCCCCCGACAGTAGCTCCTACAATGAGCAGTTCTTC; CDR3aa: CASSSPDSSSYNEQFF
d_gene: NA; v_gene: TRBV18; j_gene: TRBJ1-5; abundance: few; CDR3nt: TGTGCCAGCTCACCCGACAGAAATCAGCCCCAGCATTTT; CDR3aa: CASSPDRNQPQHF
d_gene: NA; v_gene: TRBV3-1/TRBV3-2; j_gene: TRBJ1-2; abundance: NA; CDR3nt: TGTGCCAGCAGCCAGGGGTGGGACATTCCTGGCTACACCTTC; CDR3aa: CASSQGWDIPGYTF
d_gene: NA; v_gene: TRBV29-1; j_gene: TRBJ1-1; abundance: NA; CDR3nt: TGCAGCGTTGAGGGACTCATAGGGAACACTGAAGCTTTCTTT; CDR3aa: CSVEGLIGNTEAFF
d_gene: TRBD2; v_gene: TRBV3-1/TRBV3-2; j_gene: TRBJ2-1; abundance: NA; CDR3nt: TGTGCCAGCAGCCAAGCCGTGACTAGCGGGAGAAATGAGCAGTTCTTC; CDR3aa: CASSQAVTSGRNEQFF
d_gene: TRBD1; v_gene: TRBV18; j_gene: TRBJ2-1; abundance: NA; CDR3nt: TGTGCCAGTCTCCGGGACAGGGACTACAATGAGCAGTTCTTC; CDR3aa: CASLRDRDYNEQFF
d_gene: NA; v_gene: TRBV3-1/TRBV3-2; j_gene: TRBJ1-2; abundance: NA; CDR3nt: TGTGCCAGCAGCCTAATAAGCGGTGACGGGGGCTACACCTTC; CDR3aa: CASSLISGDGGYTF
d_gene: NA; v_gene: TRBV18; j_gene: TRBJ1-2; abundance: NA; CDR3nt: TGTGCCAGCTCACCACCGAGGGCAGCACTGAAGGGCTACACCTTC; CDR3aa: CASSPPRAALKGYTF
d_gene: TRBD1; v_gene: TRBV4-3; j_gene: TRBJ1-4; abundance: medium-sized; CDR3nt: TGCGCCAGCAGCCAAGATTGGCAGGGGGATGAAAAACTGTTTTTT; CDR3aa: CASSQDWQGDEKLFF
d_gene: TRBD2; v_gene: TRBV7-9; j_gene: TRBJ2-1; abundance: NA; CDR3nt: TGTGCCAGCAGCTTAGTTGGAGCGGGAGGGCGAGGTGAGCAGTTCTTC; CDR3aa: CASSLVGAGGRGEQFF
d_gene: NA; v_gene: TRBV7-8; j_gene: TRBJ1-1; abundance: NA; CDR3nt: TGTGCCAGCAGGAAGGGGCTGAACACTGAAGCTTTCTTT; CDR3aa: CASRKGLNTEAFF
d_gene: NA; v_gene: TRBV7-2; j_gene: TRBJ1-4; abundance: NA; CDR3nt: TGTGCCAGCAGCCAGTGGGGGGGCCCCGAAAAACTGTTTTTT; CDR3aa: CASSQWGGPEKLFF
d_gene: TRBD1; v_gene: TRBV7-9; j_gene: TRBJ1-5; abundance: NA; CDR3nt: TGTGCCAGCAGCCCGACAGGGATTAATCAGCCCCAGCATTTT; CDR3aa: CASSPTGINQPQHF
d_gene: TRBD1; v_gene: TRBV7-2; j_gene: TRBJ2-4; abundance: NA; CDR3nt: TGTGCCAGCAGCGCCCCGACAGGGAGCAAAAACATTCAGTACTTC; CDR3aa: CASSAPTGSKNIQYF
d_gene: TRBD1; v_gene: TRBV7-2; j_gene: TRBJ2-7; abundance: NA; CDR3nt: TGTGCCAGCAGCGGGGGACAGGGTTGGTCCGAGCAGTACTTC; CDR3aa: CASSGGQGWSEQYF
d_gene: NA; v_gene: TRBV19; j_gene: TRBJ1-5; abundance: NA; CDR3nt: TGTGCCAGTAGTATATATACCCCCGGCAGGGTTCGCAATCAGCCCCAGCATTTT; CDR3aa: CASSIYTPGRVRNQPQHF
d_gene: NA; v_gene: TRBV5-4; j_gene: TRBJ2-1; abundance: once; CDR3nt: TGTGCCAGTGGTCGCCCACCGTCGGATGAGCAGTTCTTC; CDR3aa: CASGRPPSDEQFF
d_gene: TRBD2; v_gene: TRBV19; j_gene: TRBJ2-1; abundance: NA; CDR3nt: TGTGCCAGTAGTTTACTAGCGGGAGCAGTTATGAATGAGCAGTTCTTC; CDR3aa: CASSLLAGAVMNEQFF
d_gene: TRBD1; v_gene: TRBV30; j_gene: TRBJ1-2; abundance: NA; CDR3nt: TGTGCCTGGAGCTCACAGGGGAGCTATGGCTACACCTTC; CDR3aa: CAWSSQGSYGYTF
d_gene: NA; v_gene: TRBV6-5; j_gene: TRBJ2-1; abundance: NA; CDR3nt: TGTGCCAGCAGCCTAGGTTCGGACAGCAATGAGCAGTTCTTC; CDR3aa: CASSLGSDSNEQFF
d_gene: TRBD2; v_gene: TRBV5-1; j_gene: TRBJ2-2; abundance: few; CDR3nt: TGCGCCAGCAGCGGGATGGGGAGGGCCGAAACCGGGGAGCTGTTTTTT; CDR3aa: CASSGMGRAETGELFF
d_gene: NA; v_gene: TRBV7-9; j_gene: TRBJ1-4; abundance: NA; CDR3nt: TGTGCCAGCAGCTGGCTCGGCGGTAATGAAAAACTGTTTTTT; CDR3aa: CASSWLGGNEKLFF
d_gene: NA; v_gene: TRBV5-4; j_gene: TRBJ2-5; abundance: NA; CDR3nt: TGTGCCAGCAGCTCTACTAGCTTGGAGACCCAGTACTTC; CDR3aa: CASSSTSLETQYF
d_gene: TRBD2; v_gene: TRBV7-2; j_gene: TRBJ2-5; abundance: NA; CDR3nt: TGTGCCAGTACCAGGGGTAGCGGGGCGGGAGAGACCCAGTACTTC; CDR3aa: CASTRGSGAGETQYF
d_gene: NA; v_gene: TRBV5-1; j_gene: TRBJ1-1; abundance: NA; CDR3nt: TGCGCCAGCAGCTGGAGTGGGGGAGGGACTGAAGCTTTCTTT; CDR3aa: CASSWSGGGTEAFF
d_gene: NA; v_gene: TRBV27; j_gene: TRBJ1-1; abundance: NA; CDR3nt: TGTGCCAGCAGTCCAGAGGCTTTAAGGAGGACTGAAGCTTTCTTT; CDR3aa: CASSPEALRRTEAFF
d_gene: NA; v_gene: TRBV6-1; j_gene: TRBJ1-6; abundance: NA; CDR3nt: TGTGCCAGCAGTGATAGGGGTGACGGTTCACCCCTCCACTTT; CDR3aa: CASSDRGDGSPLHF
d_gene: NA; v_gene: TRBV20-1; j_gene: TRBJ1-1; abundance: NA; CDR3nt: TGCAGTGCTAGTCCGTCGGTTAGGCAGGGTTGGTCCACTGAAGCTTTCTTT; CDR3aa: CSASPSVRQGWSTEAFF
d_gene: NA; v_gene: TRBV30; j_gene: TRBJ1-3; abundance: NA; CDR3nt: TGTGCCTGGAGTCTTCTCCCTGCTGGAAACACCATATATTTT; CDR3aa: CAWSLLPAGNTIYF
d_gene: NA; v_gene: TRBV29-1; j_gene: TRBJ1-1; abundance: NA; CDR3nt: TGCAGCGTTAGGCGGGGCACCTCGCTGAACACTGAAGCTTTCTTT; CDR3aa: CSVRRGTSLNTEAFF
d_gene: TRBD2; v_gene: TRBV5-5; j_gene: TRBJ2-3; abundance: NA; CDR3nt: TGTGCCAGCAGCGTCGGGACTAGCGGGAGGGTCACAGATACGCAGTATTTT; CDR3aa: CASSVGTSGRVTDTQYF
d_gene: NA; v_gene: TRBV5-1; j_gene: TRBJ2-3; abundance: NA; CDR3nt: TGCGCCAGCAGCTTGGACGGGGGTAGCACAGATACGCAGTATTTT; CDR3aa: CASSLDGGSTDTQYF
d_gene: TRBD1; v_gene: TRBV11-3; j_gene: TRBJ1-2; abundance: NA; CDR3nt: TGTGCCAGCAGCCCGGGGGACAGCAACTATGGCTACACCTTC; CDR3aa: CASSPGDSNYGYTF
d_gene: TRBD1; v_gene: TRBV14; j_gene: TRBJ2-2; abundance: NA; CDR3nt: TGTGCCAGCAGCCGGACAGGGGGCTCCGGGGAGCTGTTTTTT; CDR3aa: CASSRTGGSGELFF
d_gene: NA; v_gene: TRBV5-1; j_gene: TRBJ1-3; abundance: NA; CDR3nt: TGCGCCAGCAGCACATACGGGGGGGCTGCTGGAAACACCATATATTTT; CDR3aa: CASSTYGGAAGNTIYF
d_gene: NA; v_gene: TRBV30; j_gene: TRBJ2-3; abundance: NA; CDR3nt: TGTGCCTGGAATACCGCCTATAGTTCAGATACGCAGTATTTT; CDR3aa: CAWNTAYSSDTQYF
d_gene: TRBD1; v_gene: TRBV6-5; j_gene: TRBJ2-7; abundance: NA; CDR3nt: TGTGCCAGCAGTTACCGGGACAGGGGATACGAGCAGTACTTC; CDR3aa: CASSYRDRGYEQYF
d_gene: NA; v_gene: TRBV3-1/TRBV3-2; j_gene: TRBJ1-6; abundance: once; CDR3nt: TGTGCCAGCAGACCTGGACAGCCAAATTCACCCCTCCACTTT; CDR3aa: CASRPGQPNSPLHF
d_gene: NA; v_gene: TRBV7-2; j_gene: TRBJ1-4; abundance: NA; CDR3nt: TGTGCCAGCAGCCCCGACATGACTAATGAAAAACTGTTTTTT; CDR3aa: CASSPDMTNEKLFF
d_gene: NA; v_gene: TRBV5-1; j_gene: TRBJ2-2; abundance: NA; CDR3nt: TGCGCCAGCAGCTCGCTACAGGGACCGGGGGAGCTGTTTTTT; CDR3aa: CASSSLQGPGELFF
d_gene: TRBD1; v_gene: TRBV19; j_gene: TRBJ2-7; abundance: NA; CDR3nt: TGTGCCAGTAGCCATCTCGGACAGGACCCCTACGAGCAGTACTTC; CDR3aa: CASSHLGQDPYEQYF
d_gene: NA; v_gene: TRBV5-6; j_gene: TRBJ2-7; abundance: NA; CDR3nt: TGTGCCAGCAGCTTGGCCGGGTCCTACGAGCAGTACTTC; CDR3aa: CASSLAGSYEQYF
d_gene: NA; v_gene: TRBV15; j_gene: TRBJ2-2; abundance: NA; CDR3nt: TGTGCCACCAGCACTCGGACACCTAACACCGGGGAGCTGTTTTTT; CDR3aa: CATSTRTPNTGELFF
d_gene: NA; v_gene: TRBV6-5; j_gene: TRBJ1-5; abundance: NA; CDR3nt: TGTGCCAGCGGAGTGGTTGAGCAGCCCCAGCATTTT; CDR3aa: CASGVVEQPQHF
d_gene: NA; v_gene: TRBV19; j_gene: TRBJ1-5; abundance: NA; CDR3nt: TGTGCCAGTAGTATTTTCGACACGGATCAGCCCCAGCATTTT; CDR3aa: CASSIFDTDQPQHF
d_gene: TRBD2; v_gene: TRBV5-1; j_gene: TRBJ2-4; abundance: NA; CDR3nt: TGCGCCAGCAGCTTGTCCGGGTCGACTAGCGGGAGAGGAAACATTCAGTACTTC; CDR3aa: CASSLSGSTSGRGNIQYF
d_gene: NA; v_gene: TRBV9; j_gene: TRBJ1-5; abundance: few; CDR3nt: TGTGCCAGCAGCGCAGGACAGCTTAATCAGCCCCAGCATTTT; CDR3aa: CASSAGQLNQPQHF
d_gene: NA; v_gene: TRBV10-1; j_gene: TRBJ2-3; abundance: once; CDR3nt: TGCGCCAGCAGTGAGTCCGATCGAGGTACGCAGTATTTT; CDR3aa: CASSESDRGTQYF
d_gene: NA; v_gene: TRBV4-3; j_gene: TRBJ1-5; abundance: NA; CDR3nt: TGCGCCAGCAGCCAATCCCACTCGGAGGTCGGGCCCCAGCATTTT; CDR3aa: CASSQSHSEVGPQHF
d_gene: NA; v_gene: TRBV2; j_gene: TRBJ1-1; abundance: NA; CDR3nt: TGTGCCAGCAGTTACACGAACACTGAAGCTTTCTTT; CDR3aa: CASSYTNTEAFF
d_gene: NA; v_gene: TRBV12-3/TRBV12-4; j_gene: TRBJ2-7; abundance: NA; CDR3nt: TGTGCCAGCAGTTTTGGGAGTTCGACCGAGCAGTACTTC; CDR3aa: CASSFGSSTEQYF
d_gene: NA; v_gene: TRBV18; j_gene: TRBJ2-3; abundance: NA; CDR3nt: TGTGCCAGCTCACCTGAGAAAAGCACAGATACGCAGTATTTT; CDR3aa: CASSPEKSTDTQYF
d_gene: TRBD1; v_gene: TRBV5-1; j_gene: TRBJ1-2; abundance: NA; CDR3nt: TGCGCCAGCAGCCCTAGACAGGGGGCTAACTATGGCTACACCTTC; CDR3aa: CASSPRQGANYGYTF
d_gene: TRBD1; v_gene: TRBV5-1; j_gene: TRBJ1-2; abundance: NA; CDR3nt: TGCGCCAGCAGCTTGCGGACAGGGGATGGCTACACCTTC; CDR3aa: CASSLRTGDGYTF